One sample yielded the 20 T cell receptor beta chains listed below, sequenced in a study of glioma-infiltrating T cells. Amplification of TCR alpha and beta CDR3 regions from RNA used iRepertoire nested multiplex PCR. TCRdb re-called the multiplex PCR reads through MiXCR, storing one row per CDR3 protein. The table lists about 190,000 distinct CDR3 sequences, approximately 30% of them singletons, with just over 20% in the top ten. The material sequenced was glioma tissue, nonneoplastic brain tissue, or PBMCs (not recorded which). These receptors came from a human donor with low-grade glioma or glioblastoma, undergoing nonglioma brain surgery, or in good health (not recorded which).

This clonotype has a count of ten or more. The chain employs TRBV15 and TRBJ2-1, with a tentative D call TRBD1 (5 bases). Trimming removed 0 bases from V and 9 bases from J, with 15 bases in between. The germline CDR1 and CDR2 sequences are LNHNV and YYDKDF (reference sequence). The CDR3 has 15 residues. This CDR3 reads CATSRDVRDNTEQFF. CDR3 bases: TGTGCCACCAGCAGAGATGTCAGGGATAATACTGAGCAGTTCTTC.

On this clonotype: This may be a read error: a much more frequent sequence differs by one nucleotide. The genes are TRBV7-9 and TRBJ2-3; D may be TRBD2 (6 bases). The germline CDR1 and CDR2 sequences are SEHNR and FQNEAQ (reference sequence). The CDR3 is 15 amino acids. V gave up 5 bases and J gave up 2 bases, with 14 bases separating them. This chain's CDR3 is CASSTGRGNTDTQYF. CDR3 DNA: TGTGCCAGCAGCACCGGACGGGGGAACACAGATACGCAGTATTTT.

This clonotype was seen ten or more times. The chain combines TRBV6-1 with TRBJ1-2; tentatively, D is TRBD1 (5 bases). With 6 bases removed from V and 2 bases from J, the gap between germline ends came to 16 bases. CDR1 and CDR2 from the germline V gene are MNHNS and SASEGT. The CDR3 spans 15 residues. CDR3 nucleotide sequence: TGTGCCAGCAGCCGCGACAGCTTCTTAAACTATGGCTACACCTTC. Residues: CASSRDSFLNYGYTF.

Details on this clonotype: Just one base apart from a much larger clone, this may be a read error. The gene calls are TRBV4-2 and TRBJ2-3, with 8 bases fitting TRBD2. Trimming cost V 10 bases and J 4 bases; bases outside gene matches: 10. The CDR3 loop spans 14 amino acids. Looked up from germline, CDR1 is LGHNA and CDR2 is YNFKEQ. The CDR3 DNA follows: TGTGCCACCTCGGGACTAGGGGGAGCAGATACGCAGTATTTT. It encodes CATSGLGGADTQYF.

This clonotype was found many times. The CDR3 loop is CATSRGGVAGTEAFF. DNA for the CDR3: TGTGCCACCAGCAGAGGGGGGGTAGCGGGCACTGAAGCTTTCTTT. The chain is built from TRBV15 and TRBJ1-1; maybe TRBD1 (5 bases). CDR3 length equals 15 residues. Germline loops: CDR1 LNHNV, CDR2 YYDKDF (reference sequence). Trimming took off 1 base at V and 4 bases at J, with 13 bases between the two ends.

Worth noting for this clonotype: This clone may be a read error of a much larger clone one base away. The chain couples TRBV4-1 to TRBJ1-2; D may be TRBD1 (6 bases). The germline gives CDR1 MGHRA, CDR2 YSYEKL. The CDR3 has 15 amino acids. V was clipped by 4 bases and J by 3 bases, with 15 bases between them. For the CDR3, the DNA is TGCGCCAGCAGCCCCCGAGGGGGTATAGACTATGGCTACACCTTC. Its protein is CASSPRGGIDYGYTF.

This clonotype was detected ten times or more. The genes are TRBV4-1 and TRBJ2-1, with 7 bases matching TRBD1. CDR1 is MGHRA, CDR2 YSYEKL, per germline. After removal of 1 base from V and 8 bases from J, the junction contained 8 bases not matched to a gene. The CDR3 contains 15 residues. The CDR3 loop reads CASSQGPGGIDEQFF. CDR3 in DNA: TGCGCCAGCAGCCAAGGCCCAGGGGGTATAGATGAGCAGTTCTTC.

This clonotype was detected many times. This chain uses TRBV6-1 with TRBJ2-1; D ambiguous. Germline CDR1 reads MNHNS; CDR2 reads SASEGT. This CDR3 is 14 amino acids long. The V end lost 5 bases, the J end lost 2 bases, and 10 bases lay between the germline ends. In DNA, the CDR3 is TGTGCCAGCAGTTTGGGTCTGGCCTACAATGAGCAGTTCTTC. This gives the protein CASSLGLAYNEQFF.

Many counts were recorded for this clonotype. V and J are TRBV3-1 and TRBJ2-3, with D unresolved. The ends were cut back, 0 bases at V and 2 bases at J, with 9 bases in the middle. This CDR3 is built from 15 residues. Per the germline V gene, CDR1 is LGHDT and CDR2 is YNNKEL (reference sequence). CDR3 amino acids: CASSQESRVTDTQYF. The CDR3 coding sequence is TGTGCCAGCAGCCAAGAATCCCGAGTCACAGATACGCAGTATTTT.

This clonotype showed up many times. V is TRBV25-1 and J is TRBJ2-5, with 11 bases lining up with TRBD2. Germline CDR1 MGHDK, CDR2 SYGVNS. After removal of 6 bases from V and 4 bases from J, the junction contained 1 base not matched to a gene. CDR3 size: 13 residues. The CDR3 spells CASRGLAGETQYF. DNA of the CDR3: TGTGCCAGCAGAGGACTAGCGGGAGAGACCCAGTACTTC.

This chain uses TRBV19 with TRBJ2-2; TRBD2 agrees at 10 bases. V was pared by 4 bases and J by 3 bases, with 8 bases of the junction left unmatched. This CDR3 spans 17 amino acids. Germline-derived CDR1 and CDR2 are LNHDA and SQIVND (reference sequence). The CDR3 bases are TGTGCCAGTAGTAGGCCGGGACTAGCGTTGGACACCGGGGAGCTGTTTTTT. It translates to CASSRPGLALDTGELFF.

A remark on this clonotype: A much larger clonotype is one base distant, so this may be a read error. The chain links TRBV3-1 to TRBJ2-3; D gene ambiguous. The V and J ends lost 3 bases and 4 bases respectively, with 11 bases between them. Germline values: CDR1 LGHDT, CDR2 YNNKEL (reference sequence). CDR3 length: 14 residues. The CDR3 loop reads CASSQEPSADTQYF. The CDR3 nucleotides read TGTGCCAGCAGCCAGGAACCATCCGCAGATACGCAGTATTTT.

On this clonotype: An end of the junction does not agree with germline; a read error may underlie this. The chain couples TRBV6-5 to TRBJ1-1; weak D call: TRBD1 (5 bases). This CDR3 has 21 amino acids. CDR1 and CDR2 from the germline V gene are MNHEY and SVGAGI. The DNA of the CDR3 is TGTGCCAGCAGTTATGTAGGGGCGGGACCAGGCCGCCCTCTAATGAACACCGAAGCTTTCTTT. Residues: CASSYVGAGPGRPLMNTEAFF.

This clonotype was seen repeatedly, ten times or more. V usage is TRBV7-9 and J usage is TRBJ2-7; D gene unclear. Germline V gene sequence: CDR1 SEHNR, CDR2 FQNEAQ (reference sequence). V lost 5 bases and J lost 0, with 8 bases in between. This CDR3 contains 13 residues. The DNA of the CDR3 is TGTGCCAGCAGCCCGGAACACTCCTACGAGCAGTACTTC. It encodes CASSPEHSYEQYF.

The chain recombines TRBV6-2 or TRBV6-3 with TRBJ2-5; 8 bases line up with TRBD1. CDR3 length: 14 residues. Trimming cost V 1 base and J 4 bases; bases outside gene matches: 2. Germline V gives CDR1 MNHEY, CDR2 SVGEGT. This CDR3 reads CASSYFRGRETQYF. The CDR3 nucleotides are TGTGCCAGCAGTTACTTCAGGGGGCGAGAGACCCAGTACTTC.

The rearrangement joins TRBV27 to TRBJ2-1; TRBD2 matches at 8 bases. Germline CDR1 is MNHEY and CDR2 is SMNVEV (reference sequence). V trimming: 5 bases; J trimming: 8 bases; junction bases outside the gene matches: 8. The CDR3 covers 14 residues. The CDR3 is CASSIREGRDEQFF. CDR3 coding DNA: TGTGCCAGCAGTATACGGGAGGGCCGCGATGAGCAGTTCTTC.

This clonotype was observed many times. The chain couples TRBV4-3 to TRBJ2-7, with D unclear. The CDR3 runs to 14 residues. The germline V gene has CDR1 LGHNA and CDR2 YSLEER. With 0 bases removed from V and 2 bases from J, the gap between germline ends came to 8 bases. CDR3 coding DNA: TGCGCCAGCAGCCAAGACTTAGCCCCCTACGAGCAGTACTTC. The encoded protein is CASSQDLAPYEQYF.

This chain connects TRBV3-1 to TRBJ1-4, with 9 bases lining up with TRBD1. Germline loops: CDR1 LGHDT, CDR2 YNNKEL (reference sequence). The CDR3 spans 15 residues. V lost 5 bases to trimming and J lost 8 bases; unmatched junction nucleotides: 9. The CDR3 is CASSFPGQGREKLFF. CDR3 sequence (DNA): TGTGCCAGCAGCTTTCCGGGACAGGGTAGAGAAAAACTGTTTTTT.

This clonotype came up once. A much larger clone lies one base from this, so it may be a read error. The chain is built from TRBV7-2 and TRBJ2-3; D unresolved. Germline CDR1 SGHTA, CDR2 FQGNSA. Trimming took 1 base from V and 3 from J, leaving 11 bases between them. The CDR3 runs 15 residues. As DNA, the CDR3 is TGTGCCAGCAGCTTAGGGGCGGCTAGAACAGATACGCAGTATTTT. Translated: CASSLGAARTDTQYF.

The count of this clonotype is one. A clone one base away is much larger, so this may be a read error. The chain joins TRBV12-3 or TRBV12-4 to TRBJ1-2; D is possibly TRBD1 (6 bases). The CDR3 loop spans 15 amino acids. V dropped 7 bases and J dropped 2 bases, with 17 bases sitting between them. The CDR3 region is CASTPWTATNYGYTF. CDR3 bases: TGTGCCAGCACCCCCTGGACAGCCACAAACTATGGCTACACCTTC.